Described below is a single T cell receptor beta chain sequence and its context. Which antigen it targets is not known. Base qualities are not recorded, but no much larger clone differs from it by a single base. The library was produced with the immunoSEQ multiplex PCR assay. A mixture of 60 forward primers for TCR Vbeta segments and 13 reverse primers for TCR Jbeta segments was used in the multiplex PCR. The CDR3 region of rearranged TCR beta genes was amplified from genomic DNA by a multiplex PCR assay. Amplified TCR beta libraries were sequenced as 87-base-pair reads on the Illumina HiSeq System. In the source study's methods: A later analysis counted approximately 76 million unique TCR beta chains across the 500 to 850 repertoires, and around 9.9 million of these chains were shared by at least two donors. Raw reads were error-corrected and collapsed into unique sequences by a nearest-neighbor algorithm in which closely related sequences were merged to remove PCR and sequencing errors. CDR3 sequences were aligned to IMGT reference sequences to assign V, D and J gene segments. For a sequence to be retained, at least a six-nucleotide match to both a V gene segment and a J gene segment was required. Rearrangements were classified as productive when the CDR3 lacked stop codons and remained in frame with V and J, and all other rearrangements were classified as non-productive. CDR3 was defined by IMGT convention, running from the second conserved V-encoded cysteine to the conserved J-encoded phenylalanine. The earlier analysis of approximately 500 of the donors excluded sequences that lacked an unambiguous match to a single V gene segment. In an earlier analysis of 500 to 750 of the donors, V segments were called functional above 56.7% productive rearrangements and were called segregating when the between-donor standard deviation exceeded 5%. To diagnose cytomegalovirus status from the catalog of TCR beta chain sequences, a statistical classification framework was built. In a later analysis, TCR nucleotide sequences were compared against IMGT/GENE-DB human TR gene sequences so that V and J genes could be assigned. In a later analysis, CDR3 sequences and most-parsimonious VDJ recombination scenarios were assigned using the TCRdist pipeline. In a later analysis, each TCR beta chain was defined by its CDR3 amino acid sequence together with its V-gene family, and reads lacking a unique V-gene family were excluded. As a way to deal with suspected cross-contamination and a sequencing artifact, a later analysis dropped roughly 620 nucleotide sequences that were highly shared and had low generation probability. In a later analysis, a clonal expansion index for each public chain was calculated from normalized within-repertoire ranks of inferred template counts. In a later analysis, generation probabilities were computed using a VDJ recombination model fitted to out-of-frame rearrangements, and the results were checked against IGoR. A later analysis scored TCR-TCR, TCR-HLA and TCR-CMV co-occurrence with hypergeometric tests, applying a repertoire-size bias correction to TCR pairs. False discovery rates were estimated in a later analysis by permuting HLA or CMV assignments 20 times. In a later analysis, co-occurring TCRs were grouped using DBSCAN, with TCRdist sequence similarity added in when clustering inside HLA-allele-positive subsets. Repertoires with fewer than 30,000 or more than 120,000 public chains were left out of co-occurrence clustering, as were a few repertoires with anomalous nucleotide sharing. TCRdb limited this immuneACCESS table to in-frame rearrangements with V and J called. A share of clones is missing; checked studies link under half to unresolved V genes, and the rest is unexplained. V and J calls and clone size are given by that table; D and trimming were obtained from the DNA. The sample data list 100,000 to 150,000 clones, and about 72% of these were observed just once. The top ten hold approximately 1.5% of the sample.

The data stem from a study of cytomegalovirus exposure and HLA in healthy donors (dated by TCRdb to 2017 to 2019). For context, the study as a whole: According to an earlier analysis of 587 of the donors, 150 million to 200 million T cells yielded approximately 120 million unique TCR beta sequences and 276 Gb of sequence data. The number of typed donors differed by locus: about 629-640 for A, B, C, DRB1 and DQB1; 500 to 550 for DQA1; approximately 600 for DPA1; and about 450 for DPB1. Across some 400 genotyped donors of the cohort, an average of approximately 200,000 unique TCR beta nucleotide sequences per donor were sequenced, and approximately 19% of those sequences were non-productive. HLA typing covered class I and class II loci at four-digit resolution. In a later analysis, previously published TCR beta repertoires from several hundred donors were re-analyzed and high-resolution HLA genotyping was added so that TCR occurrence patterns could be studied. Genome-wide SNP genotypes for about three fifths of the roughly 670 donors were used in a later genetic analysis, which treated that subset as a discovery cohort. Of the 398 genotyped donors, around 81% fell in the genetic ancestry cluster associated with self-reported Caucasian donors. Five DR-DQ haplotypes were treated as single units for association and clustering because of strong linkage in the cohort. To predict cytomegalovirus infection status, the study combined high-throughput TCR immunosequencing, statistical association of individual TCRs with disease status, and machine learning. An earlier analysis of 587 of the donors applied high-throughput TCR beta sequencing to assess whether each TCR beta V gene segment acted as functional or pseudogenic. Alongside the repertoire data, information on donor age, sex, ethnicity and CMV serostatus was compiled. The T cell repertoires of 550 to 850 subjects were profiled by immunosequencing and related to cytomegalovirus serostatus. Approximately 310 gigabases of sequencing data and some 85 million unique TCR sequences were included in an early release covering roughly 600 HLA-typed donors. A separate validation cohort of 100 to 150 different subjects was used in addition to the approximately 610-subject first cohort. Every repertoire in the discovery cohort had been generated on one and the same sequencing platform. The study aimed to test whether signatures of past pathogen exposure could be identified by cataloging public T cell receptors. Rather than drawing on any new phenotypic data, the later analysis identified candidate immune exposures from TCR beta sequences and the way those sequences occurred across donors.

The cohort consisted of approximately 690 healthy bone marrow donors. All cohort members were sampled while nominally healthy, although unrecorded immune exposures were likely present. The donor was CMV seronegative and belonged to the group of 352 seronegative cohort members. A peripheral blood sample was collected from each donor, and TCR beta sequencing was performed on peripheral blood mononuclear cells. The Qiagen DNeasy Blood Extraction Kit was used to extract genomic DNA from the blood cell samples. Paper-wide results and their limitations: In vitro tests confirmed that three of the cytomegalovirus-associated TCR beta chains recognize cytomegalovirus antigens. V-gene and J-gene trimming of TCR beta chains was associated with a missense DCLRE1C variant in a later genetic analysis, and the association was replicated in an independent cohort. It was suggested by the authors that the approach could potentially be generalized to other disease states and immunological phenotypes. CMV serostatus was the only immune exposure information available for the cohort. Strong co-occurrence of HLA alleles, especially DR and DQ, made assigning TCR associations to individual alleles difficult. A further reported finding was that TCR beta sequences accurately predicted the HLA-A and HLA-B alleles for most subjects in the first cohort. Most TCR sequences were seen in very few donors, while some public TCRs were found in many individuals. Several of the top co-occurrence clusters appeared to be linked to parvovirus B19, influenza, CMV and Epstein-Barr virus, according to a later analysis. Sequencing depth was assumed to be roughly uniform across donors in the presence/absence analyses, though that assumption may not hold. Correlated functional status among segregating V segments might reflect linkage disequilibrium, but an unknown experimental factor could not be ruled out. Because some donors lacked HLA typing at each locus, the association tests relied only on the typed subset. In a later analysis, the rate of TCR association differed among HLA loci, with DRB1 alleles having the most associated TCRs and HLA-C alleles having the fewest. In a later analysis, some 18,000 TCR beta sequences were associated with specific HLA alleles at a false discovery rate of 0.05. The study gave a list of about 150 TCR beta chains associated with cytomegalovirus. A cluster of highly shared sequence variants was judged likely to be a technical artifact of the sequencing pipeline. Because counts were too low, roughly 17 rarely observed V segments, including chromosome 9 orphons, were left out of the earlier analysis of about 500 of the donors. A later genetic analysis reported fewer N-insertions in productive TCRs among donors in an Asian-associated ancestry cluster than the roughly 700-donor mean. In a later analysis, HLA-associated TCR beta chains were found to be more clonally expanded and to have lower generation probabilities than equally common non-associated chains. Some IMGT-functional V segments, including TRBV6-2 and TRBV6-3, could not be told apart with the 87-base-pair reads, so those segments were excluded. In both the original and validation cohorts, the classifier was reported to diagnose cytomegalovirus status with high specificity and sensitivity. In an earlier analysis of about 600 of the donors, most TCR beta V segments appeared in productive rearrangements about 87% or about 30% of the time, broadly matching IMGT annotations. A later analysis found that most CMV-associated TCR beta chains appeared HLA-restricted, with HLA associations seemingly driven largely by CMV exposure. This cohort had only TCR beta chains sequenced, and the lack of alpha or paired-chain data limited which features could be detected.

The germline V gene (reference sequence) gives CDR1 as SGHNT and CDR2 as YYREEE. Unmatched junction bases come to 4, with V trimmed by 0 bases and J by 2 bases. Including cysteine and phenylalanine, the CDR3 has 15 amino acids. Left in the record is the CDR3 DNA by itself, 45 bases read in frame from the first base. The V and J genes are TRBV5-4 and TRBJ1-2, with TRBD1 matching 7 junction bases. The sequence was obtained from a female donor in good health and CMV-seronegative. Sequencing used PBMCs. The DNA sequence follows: TGTGCCAGCAGCTTGGCCACACAGGGGAACTATGGCTACACCTTC. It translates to CASSLATQGNYGYTF.